Below are 22 T cell receptor beta chains sequenced from a single sample in a study of post-analysis software for immune sequencing data. Study results and limitations: When patients were compared with controls, four to six TRBV segments were more frequent, TRBV5-6, TRBV5-1 and TRBV20-1 among them.

The antigens for these receptors are not known. The TCR beta cDNA libraries carried unique molecular identifiers. From the PCR reads, TCRdb called clonotypes with MiXCR, one entry per CDR3 protein. This sample has 650,000 to 850,000 distinct CDR3 sequences, with roughly half found just once. The sample comprised blood. The receptor source for this set is a girl aged 10 to 17 with multiple sclerosis.

This chain connects TRBV7-3 to TRBJ2-7; TRBD1 is a possible D gene (5 bases). Germline V gives CDR1 SGHTA, CDR2 FQGTGA. This CDR3 spans 15 amino acids. V gave up 0 bases and J gave up 4 bases, with 13 bases separating them. CDR3: CASSLTGARDYEQYF. CDR3 sequence (DNA): TGTGCCAGCAGCTTAACGGGTGCCAGGGATTACGAGCAGTACTTC.

The chain links TRBV20-1 to TRBJ1-5, with no clear D. The V end was cut by 1 base, the J end by 0 bases, with 7 bases between. This CDR3 region has 14 residues. In germline, CDR1 is DFQATT, CDR2 SNEGSKA (reference sequence). This CDR3 is CSARVRASNQPQHF. CDR3 DNA sequence: TGCAGTGCTAGAGTCCGGGCTAGCAATCAGCCCCAGCATTTT.

The V gene is TRBV20-1, the J gene TRBJ1-6; D not certain. CDR3 length equals 15 residues. Trimming pared 5 bases from V and 5 bases from J, leaving 16 bases between. In germline, CDR1 is DFQATT, CDR2 SNEGSKA (reference sequence). The CDR3 loop is CSARRPRDDNSPLHF. The CDR3 coding sequence is TGCAGTGCTCGGAGACCCAGAGATGATAATTCACCCCTCCACTTT.

This clonotype was seen a handful of times. This sequence joins TRBV20-1 and TRBJ2-1; D possibly corresponds to TRBD2 (6 bases). Trimming removed 4 bases at V and 2 bases at J, with 18 bases between. The CDR3 has 16 residues. Germline CDR1 reads DFQATT; CDR2 reads SNEGSKA (reference sequence). CDR3 region: CSAKVGGVLPYNEQFF. The CDR3 coding sequence is TGCAGTGCTAAGGTCGGCGGGGTCCTACCCTACAATGAGCAGTTCTTC.

This clonotype was seen only a few times. The chain couples TRBV7-3 to TRBJ2-7, with D perhaps matching TRBD1 (6 bases). This CDR3 spans 13 amino acids. The ends were cut back, 5 bases at V and 3 bases at J, with 11 bases in the middle. Germline V gene data show CDR1 as SGHTA and CDR2 as FQGTGA. CDR3: CASSTKTGYEQYF. CDR3 nucleotides: TGTGCCAGCAGCACGAAGACAGGCTACGAGCAGTACTTC.

Only a few counts were recorded for this clonotype. The chain is built from TRBV7-3 and TRBJ1-2, with D tentatively TRBD1 (5 bases). The CDR3 covers 15 residues. Looked up from germline, CDR1 is SGHTA and CDR2 is FQGTGA. V lost 8 bases to trimming and J lost 7 bases, with 23 bases between them. Here the CDR3 reads CASHGPQGPSTGYTF. As DNA, the CDR3 is TGTGCCAGCCATGGGCCCCAGGGACCTTCTACTGGCTACACCTTC.

For this clonotype: The junction departs from the called germline gene at one end, perhaps through a read error. V and J are TRBV29-1 and TRBJ1-5; D not certain. The CDR3 has 12 amino acids. Germline loops: CDR1 SQVTM, CDR2 ANQGSEA. CDR3 loop: CSVVSGNRPQHF. Here the CDR3 DNA reads TGCAGCGTTGTCTCGGGGAATCGGCCCCAGCATTTT.

J is TRBJ1-2 and V is TRBV4-1; TRBD1 matches 7 bases. The CDR3 has 15 residues. Germline loops: CDR1 MGHRA, CDR2 YSYEKL. J gave up 1 base and V 1 base, and 3 bases lay outside the gene matches. Written as DNA, the CDR3 is TGCGCCAGCAGCCAAGGGGGACAGAGTAACTATGGCTACACCTTC. It yields the protein CASSQGGQSNYGYTF.

This clonotype was picked up a small number of times. CDR3 sequence reads: CATSRDSTQPQHF. The CDR3 DNA reads TGTGCCACCAGCAGAGATTCAACTCAGCCCCAGCATTTT. V and J are TRBV15 and TRBJ1-5; no clear D gene. The CDR3 is 13 amino acids. Germline V gene sequence: CDR1 LNHNV, CDR2 YYDKDF (reference sequence). The V end was cut by 0 bases, the J end by 6 bases, with 6 bases between.

The genes are TRBV15 and TRBJ2-1; the match to TRBD2 covers 7 bases. J lost 0 bases, V lost 3 bases, and 14 bases had no gene match. The CDR3 runs 19 residues. Germline lookup yields CDR1 LNHNV and CDR2 YYDKDF (reference sequence). In DNA, the CDR3 is TGTGCCACCAGCAGGGCCTTCAGGCGGGGCGGGAGCTCCTACAATGAGCAGTTCTTC. Protein product: CATSRAFRRGGSSYNEQFF.

This clonotype was detected only once. This sequence joins TRBV12-3 or TRBV12-4 and TRBJ2-1; 10 bases line up with TRBD1. The CDR3 is 15 residues long. V shed 7 bases and J 12 bases; nucleotides not matched to a gene: 15. CDR3 bases: TGTGCCAGCACCTCGGGACAGGGGATGTATTATGGGCAGTTCTTC. It codes for CASTSGQGMYYGQFF.

The chain has TRBV20-1 and TRBJ2-3, with D possibly being TRBD2 (6 bases). Between the trimmed V and J ends, which lost 5 bases and 4 bases, there was a span of 10 bases. CDR1 and CDR2 from the germline V gene are DFQATT and SNEGSKA (reference sequence). The CDR3 is 12 residues long. The CDR3 nucleotides read TGCAGTGCTCCGGGAGTTGCAGATACGCAGTATTTT. Residues: CSAPGVADTQYF.

This clonotype has more than one count but fewer than ten. The genes are TRBV20-1 and TRBJ1-2; the D is unclear. Germline V lookup: CDR1 DFQATT, CDR2 SNEGSKA (reference sequence). The CDR3 is 14 amino acids. Here the CDR3 DNA reads TGCAGCGCCTCTAGGAGCCCCTATGTGGATGGCTACACCTTC. It translates to CSASRSPYVDGYTF.

This clonotype has more than one count but fewer than ten. The chain joins TRBV20-1 to TRBJ2-5; maybe TRBD1 (7 bases). Germline-derived CDR1 and CDR2 are DFQATT and SNEGSKA (reference sequence). The CDR3 is 14 residues long. V was clipped by 3 bases and J by 4 bases, with 15 bases between them. The CDR3 region has the DNA TGCAGTGCTAGTTCAGGGGGGAGGCGAGAGACCCAGTACTTC. Protein product: CSASSGGRRETQYF.

This chain links TRBV5-1 with TRBJ2-1; D might be TRBD2 (6 bases). V dropped 4 bases and J dropped 6 bases, with 17 bases sitting between them. The CDR3 is 15 residues long. CDR1 and CDR2 (germline): SGHRS, YFSETQ. The CDR3 bases are TGCGCCAGCAGCGTGGGACGGAGTAGCGGCAATGAGCAGTTCTTC. Protein: CASSVGRSSGNEQFF. Full variable domain (missing parts from reference TRBV5-1 and TRBJ2-1): KAGVTQTPRYLIKTRGQQVTLSCSPISGHRSVSWYQQTPGQGLQFLFEYFSETQRNKGNFPGRFSGRQFSNSRSEMNVSTLELGDSALYLCASSVGRSSGNEQFFGPGTRLTVL.

In its sample, this clonotype was seen a few times. The chain is built from TRBV12-3 or TRBV12-4 and TRBJ2-7; tentatively, D is TRBD2 (7 bases). The CDR3 has 15 amino acids. The V end lost 7 bases, the J end lost 2 bases, and 18 bases lay between the germline ends. CDR3 loop: CASTNRGATPYEQYF. CDR3 nucleotides: TGTGCCAGCACGAACCGGGGGGCTACCCCCTACGAGCAGTACTTC.

The chain is built from TRBV18 and TRBJ2-7; the match to TRBD1 covers 7 bases. Germline CDR1 KGHSH, CDR2 LQKENI. V gave up 3 bases and J gave up 0 bases; unmatched junction bases: 5. The CDR3 extends over 15 amino acids. The CDR3 DNA reads TGTGCCAGCTCACCTGGACAGGCCATCTCCTACGAGCAGTACTTC. This gives the protein CASSPGQAISYEQYF.

This clonotype has more than one count but fewer than ten. This chain uses TRBV29-1 with TRBJ1-6; no clear D. This CDR3 comprises 13 residues. The ends were cut back, 4 bases at V and 7 bases at J, with 11 bases in the middle. The germline gives CDR1 SQVTM, CDR2 ANQGSEA. In DNA form, the CDR3 reads TGCAGCGTTGTGATCGGACTAAATTCACCCCTCCACTTT. Protein product: CSVVIGLNSPLHF. Combining the CDR3 with reference TRBV29-1 and TRBJ1-6 gives the whole variable domain SAVISQKPSRDICQRGTSLTIQCQVDSQVTMMFWYRQQPGQSLTLIATANQGSEATYESGFVIDKFPISRPNLTFSTLTVSNMSPEDSSIYLCSVVIGLNSPLHFGNGTRLTVT.

This clonotype was counted between two and nine times. The chain combines TRBV5-1 with TRBJ1-2; TRBD1 might be the D (6 bases). V was cut by 0 bases and J by 3 bases, with 12 bases left in between. The germline gives CDR1 SGHRS, CDR2 YFSETQ. This CDR3 is 15 amino acids long. CDR3 nucleotide sequence: TGCGCCAGCAGCTTGGCGGAGGGGGTCTACTATGGCTACACCTTC. This encodes CASSLAEGVYYGYTF. The complete variable domain, with remaining parts taken from reference TRBV5-1 and TRBJ1-2, reads KAGVTQTPRYLIKTRGQQVTLSCSPISGHRSVSWYQQTPGQGLQFLFEYFSETQRNKGNFPGRFSGRQFSNSRSEMNVSTLELGDSALYLCASSLAEGVYYGYTFGSGTRLTVV.

A few counts support this clonotype. This chain connects TRBV29-1 to TRBJ1-5, with D uncertain. The V end lost 5 bases, the J end lost 3 bases, and 11 bases lay between the germline ends. The CDR3 consists of 13 residues. Germline CDR1 is SQVTM and CDR2 is ANQGSEA. The CDR3 spells CSVRLGVNQPQHF. Written as DNA, the CDR3 is TGCAGCGTTCGACTCGGGGTCAATCAGCCCCAGCATTTT.

V and J are TRBV7-8 and TRBJ1-2, with no clear D. This CDR3 contains 14 residues. The germline V gene encodes CDR1 SGHVS and CDR2 FQNEAQ. Trimming took 2 bases from V and 2 from J, leaving 9 bases between them. The CDR3 is CASSLIVSNYGYTF. The DNA of the CDR3 is TGTGCCAGCAGCTTAATTGTATCGAACTATGGCTACACCTTC.

V usage is TRBV15 and J usage is TRBJ2-4; D is unresolved. V lost 0 bases and J 0 bases, leaving 12 bases between the germline ends. This CDR3 has 17 residues. Germline CDR1 is LNHNV and CDR2 is YYDKDF (reference sequence). The CDR3 coding sequence is TGTGCCACCAGCAGAGATAAGGGCAGTCTAGCCAAAAACATTCAGTACTTC. It specifies CATSRDKGSLAKNIQYF.